Sequencing of this T cell receptor (beta chain) was carried out in a study of blood T cell repertoires in COVID-19. Study context: PBMCs, B-cell-depleted T cells, or T cells provided the cDNA or gDNA that made up the material.

The CDR3 consists of 16 residues. Germline V gives CDR1 KGHSH, CDR2 LQKENI. Trimming removed 3 bases from V and 0 bases from J; junction bases left unmatched: 5. Authors' processing steps: Amplification from reference gene primers served as the basis for estimated nucleated cell counts. Clones were sequenced by immunoSEQ multiplex PCR, and TCRdb holds only the in-frame ones, with some missing. V and J calls and clone size are as listed in that table; D and trimming were resolved from the DNA. The profile shows around 330,000 clones, about nine tenths of them singletons. This clone was detected only once.

This TCR came from a man between 60 and 75 years old who had recovered from COVID-19. V is TRBV18 and J is TRBJ1-2; 9 bases map to TRBD1. Sequenced sample: PBMCs or T cells enriched from blood (not recorded which). The CDR3 sequence: CASSPQGQGTNYGYTF. CDR3 coding DNA: TGTGCCAGCTCACCTCAGGGACAGGGTACTAACTATGGCTACACCTTC.